This TCR beta chain was documented in a study of CD8 T cells in Susac syndrome. The CDR3 has 16 amino acids. Germline CDR1 and CDR2: PRHDT and FYEKMQ (reference sequence). After removal of 5 bases from V and 3 bases from J, the junction contained 5 bases not matched to a gene. The RNA input was about 0.5 to 1 ug, and it was reverse transcribed with random hexamers. From the immunoSEQ multiplex PCR reads, TCRdb called clonotypes with MiXCR, one entry per CDR3 protein. Of 45,000 to 60,000 distinct CDR3 sequences listed, 93% were seen once; the top ten hold roughly 0.5%. The sample was CD8+ T cells from PBMCs. This TCR derives from a human donor with multiple sclerosis. The chain uses TRBV13 and TRBJ2-7; TRBD2 matches 15 bases. The chain's CDR3 is CASSTRTSGGDYEQYF. CDR3 nucleotides: TGTGCCAGCAGCACCCGGACTAGCGGGGGGGACTACGAGCAGTACTTC. Supplemented by reference TRBV13 and TRBJ2-7, the full variable domain reads AAGVIQSPRHLIKEKRETATLKCYPIPRHDTVYWYQQGPGQDPQFLISFYEKMQSDKGSIPDRFSAQQFSDYHSELNMSSLELGDSALYFCASSTRTSGGDYEQYFGPGTRLTVT.